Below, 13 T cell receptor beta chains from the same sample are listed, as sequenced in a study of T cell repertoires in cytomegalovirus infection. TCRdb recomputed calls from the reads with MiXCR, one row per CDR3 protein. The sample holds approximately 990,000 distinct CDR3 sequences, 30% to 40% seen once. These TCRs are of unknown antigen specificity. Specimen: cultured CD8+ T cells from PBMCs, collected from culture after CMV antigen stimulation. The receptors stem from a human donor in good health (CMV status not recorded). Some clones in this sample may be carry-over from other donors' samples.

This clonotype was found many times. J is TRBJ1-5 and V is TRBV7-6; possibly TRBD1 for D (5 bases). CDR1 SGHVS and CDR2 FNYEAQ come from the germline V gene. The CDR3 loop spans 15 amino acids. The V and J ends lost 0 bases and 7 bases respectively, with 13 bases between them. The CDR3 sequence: CASSLAPGRDQPQHF. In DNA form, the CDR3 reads TGTGCCAGCAGCTTAGCCCCCGGCAGGGACCAGCCCCAGCATTTT. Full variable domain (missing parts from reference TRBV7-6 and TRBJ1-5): GAGVSQSPRYKVTKRGQDVALRCDPISGHVSLYWYRQALGQGPEFLTYFNYEAQQDKSGLPNDRFSAERPEGSISTLTIQRTEQRDSAMYRCASSLAPGRDQPQHFGDGTRLSIL.

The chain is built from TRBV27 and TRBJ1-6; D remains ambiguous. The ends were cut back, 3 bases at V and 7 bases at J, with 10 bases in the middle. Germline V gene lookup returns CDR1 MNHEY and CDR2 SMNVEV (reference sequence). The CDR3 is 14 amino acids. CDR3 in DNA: TGTGCCAGCAGTTTTCCGGGGAGAAATTCACCCCTCCACTTT. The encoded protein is CASSFPGRNSPLHF.

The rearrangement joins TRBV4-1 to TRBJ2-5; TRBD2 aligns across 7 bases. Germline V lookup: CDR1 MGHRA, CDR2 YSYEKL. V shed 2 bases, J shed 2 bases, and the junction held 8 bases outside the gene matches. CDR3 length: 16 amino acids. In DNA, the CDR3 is TGCGCCAGCAGCCAACGTCCGGGGGGTAGACAAGAGACCCAGTACTTC. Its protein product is CASSQRPGGRQETQYF.

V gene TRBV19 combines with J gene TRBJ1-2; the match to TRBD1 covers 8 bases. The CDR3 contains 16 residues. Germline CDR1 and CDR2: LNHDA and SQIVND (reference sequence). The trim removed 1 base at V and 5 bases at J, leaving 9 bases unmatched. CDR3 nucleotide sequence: TGTGCCAGTAGTATAGGCGTGGACAGGGAAATATATGGCTACACCTTC. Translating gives CASSIGVDREIYGYTF.

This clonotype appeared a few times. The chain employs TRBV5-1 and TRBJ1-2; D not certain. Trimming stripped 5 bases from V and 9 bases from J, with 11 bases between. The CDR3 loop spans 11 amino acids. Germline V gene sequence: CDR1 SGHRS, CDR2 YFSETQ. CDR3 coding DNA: TGCGCCAGCAGTCTGTCGGGCAGCTACACCTTC. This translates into CASSLSGSYTF. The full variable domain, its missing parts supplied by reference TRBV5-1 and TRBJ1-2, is KAGVTQTPRYLIKTRGQQVTLSCSPISGHRSVSWYQQTPGQGLQFLFEYFSETQRNKGNFPGRFSGRQFSNSRSEMNVSTLELGDSALYLCASSLSGSYTFGSGTRLTVV.

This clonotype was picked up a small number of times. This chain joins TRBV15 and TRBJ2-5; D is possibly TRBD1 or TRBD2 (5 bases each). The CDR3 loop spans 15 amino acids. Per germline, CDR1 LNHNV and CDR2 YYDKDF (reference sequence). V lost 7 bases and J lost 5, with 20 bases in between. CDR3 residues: CATTPSPGTPETQYF. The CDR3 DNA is TGTGCCACCACCCCGTCGCCCGGGACCCCGGAGACCCAGTACTTC.

CDR3 loop: CASSLGQKQFF. For the CDR3, the DNA is TGTGCCAGCAGTTTAGGTCAGAAGCAGTTCTTC. The chain uses TRBV27 and TRBJ2-1; D unresolved. Trimming removed 2 bases from V and 11 bases from J, with 7 bases in between. This CDR3 has 11 residues. Germline V CDR1 and CDR2: MNHEY, SMNVEV (reference sequence).

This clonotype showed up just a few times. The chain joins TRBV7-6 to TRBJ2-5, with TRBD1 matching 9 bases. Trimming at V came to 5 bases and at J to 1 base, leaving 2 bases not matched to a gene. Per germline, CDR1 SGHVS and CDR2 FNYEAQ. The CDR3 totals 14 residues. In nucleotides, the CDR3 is TGTGCCAGCAGCAACAGGGGGCTCCAAGAGACCCAGTACTTC. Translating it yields CASSNRGLQETQYF.

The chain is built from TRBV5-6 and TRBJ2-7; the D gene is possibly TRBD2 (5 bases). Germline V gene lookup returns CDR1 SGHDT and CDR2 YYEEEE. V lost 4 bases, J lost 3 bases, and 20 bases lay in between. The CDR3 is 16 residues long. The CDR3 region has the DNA TGTGCCAGCAGCACGACGGGCCAACCTGGGAGCTACGAGCAGTACGTC. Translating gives CASSTTGQPGSYEQYV.

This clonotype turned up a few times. The CDR3 sequence is CASSESGLAHEQYF. The CDR3 nucleotides read TGCGCCAGCAGTGAATCGGGACTAGCTCACGAGCAGTACTTC. The chain has TRBV10-1 and TRBJ2-7; 9 nucleotides agree with TRBD2. V gave up 3 bases and J gave up 5 bases; unmatched junction bases: 5. CDR1 and CDR2 from the germline V gene are WNHNN and SYGVQD (reference sequence). This CDR3 spans 14 amino acids.

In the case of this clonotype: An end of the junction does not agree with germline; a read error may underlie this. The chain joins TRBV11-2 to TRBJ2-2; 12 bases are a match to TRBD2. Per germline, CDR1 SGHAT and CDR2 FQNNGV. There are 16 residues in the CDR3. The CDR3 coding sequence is TGTGCCAACAGCTGGCTAGCGGGGGGGTACACCGGGGAGCTGTTTTTT. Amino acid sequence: CANSWLAGGYTGELFF. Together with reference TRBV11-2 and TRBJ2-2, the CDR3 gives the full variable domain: EAGVAQSPRYKIIEKRQSVAFWCNPISGHATLYWYQQILGQGPKLLIQFQNNGVVDDSQLPKDRFSAERLKGVDSTLKIQPAKLEDSAVYLCANSWLAGGYTGELFFGEGSRLTVL.

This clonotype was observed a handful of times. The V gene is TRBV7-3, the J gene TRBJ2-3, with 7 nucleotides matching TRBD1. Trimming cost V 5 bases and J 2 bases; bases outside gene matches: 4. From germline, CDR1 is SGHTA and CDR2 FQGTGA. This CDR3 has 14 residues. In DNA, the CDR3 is TGTGCCAGCAGCCCAGGGACAGACACAGATACGCAGTATTTT. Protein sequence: CASSPGTDTDTQYF.

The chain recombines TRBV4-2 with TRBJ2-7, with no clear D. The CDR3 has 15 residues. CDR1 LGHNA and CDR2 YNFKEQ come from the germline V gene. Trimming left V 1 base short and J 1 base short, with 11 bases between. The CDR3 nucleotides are TGTGCCAGCAGCCAAGGACCGCTTGGGTCCTACGAGCAGTACGTC. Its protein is CASSQGPLGSYEQYV.